The 5 T cell receptor beta chains below come from one sample, sequenced in a study of blood T cell repertoires in COVID-19 (dated by TCRdb to between 2020 and 2021). Library preparation used the immunoSEQ multiplex PCR assay. TCRdb took over this immuneACCESS table, retaining in-frame rearrangements with V and J assigned. Such tables are incomplete; in checked studies, under half of the missing clones stem from an unresolved V gene, and the remainder is unexplained. Present in this sample are over 150,000 clones, around four fifths of which were seen just once. The top ten constitute about 2.1% of the sample. The specimen was peripheral blood. The receptors originated from an elderly woman with acute or convalescent COVID-19.

The genes are TRBV6-5 and TRBJ2-7, with 7 positions matching TRBD1. Per germline, CDR1 MNHEY and CDR2 SVGAGI. V gave up 8 bases and J gave up 0 bases; unmatched junction bases: 10. This CDR3 region has 15 residues. The CDR3 is CASEVPTGSSYEQYF. Written as DNA, the CDR3 is TGTGCCAGCGAAGTACCGACAGGGAGCTCCTACGAGCAGTACTTC.

The chain has TRBV7-9 and TRBJ2-7, with 8 bases fitting TRBD2. This CDR3 contains 16 residues. With V trimmed by 1 base and J by 2 bases, 7 bases remained unmatched. Germline V CDR1 and CDR2: SEHNR, FQNEAQ (reference sequence). CDR3 amino acids: CASSLVLGTRPYEQYF. CDR3 sequence (DNA): TGTGCCAGCAGCTTAGTATTGGGGACTAGACCCTACGAGCAGTACTTC.

The chain has TRBV6-6 and TRBJ2-7; 8 bases fit TRBD2. The germline V gene encodes CDR1 MNHNY and CDR2 SVGAGI (reference sequence). V was clipped by 2 bases and J by 4 bases; unmatched bases: 7. This CDR3 has 15 residues. CDR3 DNA: TGTGCCAGCAGTTACACCGGGGGGGGGAAATACGAGCAGTACTTC. This gives the protein CASSYTGGGKYEQYF.

The chain couples TRBV15 to TRBJ2-3; 11 nucleotides match TRBD2. This CDR3 has 16 amino acids. With V trimmed by 0 bases and J by 5 bases, 4 bases remained unmatched. Germline loops: CDR1 LNHNV, CDR2 YYDKDF (reference sequence). The CDR3 nucleotides read TGTGCCACCAGCAGAGAGCTAGCGGGGGGCCTAGATACGCAGTATTTT. Translating it yields CATSRELAGGLDTQYF.

The count of this clone is one. V and J are TRBV25-1 and TRBJ1-2; TRBD1 aligns across 11 bases. CDR3 length: 16 amino acids. CDR1 and CDR2 (germline): MGHDK, SYGVNS. After removal of 2 bases from V and 4 bases from J, the junction contained 6 bases not matched to a gene. The CDR3 DNA follows: TGTGCCAGCAGTGAAATCGGGGACAGGGGGTCCTATGGCTACACCTTC. It is translated as CASSEIGDRGSYGYTF.